This T cell receptor (beta chain) was found in a study of CD8 T cells in Susac syndrome. V lost 7 bases to trimming and J lost 1 base, with 13 bases between them. The CDR3 has 14 residues. CDR1 and CDR2 from the germline V gene are SGHRS and YFSETQ. It was with random hexamers that 0.5 to 1 ug RNA was reverse transcribed. Each CDR3 protein gets one entry after TCRdb re-called the immunoSEQ multiplex PCR reads with MiXCR. The data contain 150,000 to 200,000 distinct CDR3 sequences, 94% of them seen just once; the ten biggest clones take up 0.075% to 0.095%. Input material: CD4+ T cells from PBMCs. This clonotype was obtained from a human donor with multiple sclerosis. This chain joins TRBV5-1 and TRBJ2-3, with D maybe TRBD1 (5 bases). CDR3 protein: CASSEGRGTDTQYF. The CDR3 DNA follows: TGCGCCAGCTCAGAAGGCAGGGGCACAGATACGCAGTATTTT.